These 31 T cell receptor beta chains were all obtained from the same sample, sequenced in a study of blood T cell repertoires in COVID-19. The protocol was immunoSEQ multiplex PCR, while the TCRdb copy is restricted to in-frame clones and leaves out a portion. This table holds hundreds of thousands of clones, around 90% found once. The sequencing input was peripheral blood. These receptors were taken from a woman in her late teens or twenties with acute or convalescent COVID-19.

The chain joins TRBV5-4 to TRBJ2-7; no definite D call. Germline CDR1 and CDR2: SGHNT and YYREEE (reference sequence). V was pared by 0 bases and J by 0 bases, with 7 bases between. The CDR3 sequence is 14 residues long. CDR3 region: CASSLEASSYEQYF. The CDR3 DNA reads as TGTGCCAGCAGCTTGGAGGCTAGCTCCTACGAGCAGTACTTC.

CDR3 DNA: TGTGCCAGCAGTGAAGCCTTAGGCGGCCGAGGCTACACCTTC. Translation: CASSEALGGRGYTF. The V and J genes are TRBV6-1 and TRBJ1-2; no firm D call. CDR1 and CDR2 (germline): MNHNS, SASEGT. There are 14 residues in the CDR3. Between the trimmed V and J ends, which lost 0 bases and 8 bases, there was a span of 13 bases.

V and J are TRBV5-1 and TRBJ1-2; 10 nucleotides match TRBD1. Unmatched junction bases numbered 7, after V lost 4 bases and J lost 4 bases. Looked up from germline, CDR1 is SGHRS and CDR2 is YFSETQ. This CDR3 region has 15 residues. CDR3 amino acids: CASSPGTGAIYGYTF. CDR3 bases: TGCGCCAGCAGCCCTGGGACAGGGGCCATCTATGGCTACACCTTC. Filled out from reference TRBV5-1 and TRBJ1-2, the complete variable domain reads KAGVTQTPRYLIKTRGQQVTLSCSPISGHRSVSWYQQTPGQGLQFLFEYFSETQRNKGNFPGRFSGRQFSNSRSEMNVSTLELGDSALYLCASSPGTGAIYGYTFGSGTRLTVV.

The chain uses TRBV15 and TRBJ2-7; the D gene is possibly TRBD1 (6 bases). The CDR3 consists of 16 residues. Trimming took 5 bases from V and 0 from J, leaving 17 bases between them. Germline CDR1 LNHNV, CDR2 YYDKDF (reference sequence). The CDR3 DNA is TGTGCCACCAGCCCCGAAGGGACACTCAGCTCCTACGAGCAGTACTTC. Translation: CATSPEGTLSSYEQYF.

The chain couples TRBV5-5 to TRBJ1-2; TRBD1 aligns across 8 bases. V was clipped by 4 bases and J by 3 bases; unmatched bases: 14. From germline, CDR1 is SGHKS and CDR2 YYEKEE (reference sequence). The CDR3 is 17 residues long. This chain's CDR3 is CASSPRTGFILDYGYTF. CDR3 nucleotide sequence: TGTGCCAGCAGCCCACGGACAGGGTTCATATTGGACTATGGCTACACCTTC.

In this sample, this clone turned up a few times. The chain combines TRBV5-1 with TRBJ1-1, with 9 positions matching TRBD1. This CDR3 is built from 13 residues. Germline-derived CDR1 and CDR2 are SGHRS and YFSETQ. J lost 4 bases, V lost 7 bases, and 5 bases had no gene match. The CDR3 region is CASQDRGLTEAFF. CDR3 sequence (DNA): TGCGCCAGCCAGGACAGGGGACTCACTGAAGCTTTCTTT.

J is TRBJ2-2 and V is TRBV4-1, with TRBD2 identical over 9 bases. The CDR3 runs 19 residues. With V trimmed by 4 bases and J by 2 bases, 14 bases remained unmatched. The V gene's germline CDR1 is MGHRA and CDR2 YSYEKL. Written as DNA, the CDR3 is TGCGCCAGCAGCCGACCGACCACCGGGACTAGCCTAAACACCGGGGAGCTGTTTTTT. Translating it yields CASSRPTTGTSLNTGELFF.

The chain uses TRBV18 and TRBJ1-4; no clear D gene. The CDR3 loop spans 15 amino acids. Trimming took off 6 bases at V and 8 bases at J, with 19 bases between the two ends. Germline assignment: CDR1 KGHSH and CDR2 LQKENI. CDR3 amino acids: CASSVGDWSGEKLFF. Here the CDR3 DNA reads TGTGCCAGCTCGGTCGGCGACTGGTCGGGGGAAAAACTGTTTTTT.

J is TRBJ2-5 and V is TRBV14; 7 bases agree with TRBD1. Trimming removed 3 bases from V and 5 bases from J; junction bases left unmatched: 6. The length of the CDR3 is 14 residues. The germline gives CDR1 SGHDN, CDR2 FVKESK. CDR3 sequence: CASSHSTGWETQYF. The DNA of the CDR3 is TGTGCCAGCAGCCATTCGACAGGGTGGGAGACCCAGTACTTC.

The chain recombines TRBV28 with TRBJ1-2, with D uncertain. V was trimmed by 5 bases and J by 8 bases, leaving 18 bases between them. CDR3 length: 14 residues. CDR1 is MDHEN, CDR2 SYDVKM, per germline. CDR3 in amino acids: CASSPEGLGKGYTF. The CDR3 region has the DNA TGTGCCAGCAGTCCCGAGGGATTAGGGAAAGGCTACACCTTC.

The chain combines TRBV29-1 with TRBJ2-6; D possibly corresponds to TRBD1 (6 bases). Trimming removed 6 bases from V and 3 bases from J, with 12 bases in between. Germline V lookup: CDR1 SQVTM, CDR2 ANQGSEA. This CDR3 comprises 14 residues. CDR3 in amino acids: CSVLQGSGANVLTF. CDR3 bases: TGCAGCGTGTTACAGGGTAGTGGGGCCAACGTCCTGACTTTC.

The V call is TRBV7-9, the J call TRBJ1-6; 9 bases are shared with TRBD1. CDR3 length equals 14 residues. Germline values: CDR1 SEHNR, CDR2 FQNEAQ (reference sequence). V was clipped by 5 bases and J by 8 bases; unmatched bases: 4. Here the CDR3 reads CASSTGTGYSPLHF. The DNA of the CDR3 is TGTGCCAGCAGCACCGGGACAGGGTATTCACCCCTCCACTTT.

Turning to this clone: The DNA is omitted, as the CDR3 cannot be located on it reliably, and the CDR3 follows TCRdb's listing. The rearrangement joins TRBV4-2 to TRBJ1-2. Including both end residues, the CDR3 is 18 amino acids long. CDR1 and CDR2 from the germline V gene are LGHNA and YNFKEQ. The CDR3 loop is CASSQTLWTSGTNYGYTF.

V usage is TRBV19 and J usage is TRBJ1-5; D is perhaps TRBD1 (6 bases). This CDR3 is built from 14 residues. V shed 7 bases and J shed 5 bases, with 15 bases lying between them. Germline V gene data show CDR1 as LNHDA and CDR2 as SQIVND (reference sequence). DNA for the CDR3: TGTGCCAGTACCCCCAACAGGGTGGATCAGCCCCAGCATTTT. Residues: CASTPNRVDQPQHF.

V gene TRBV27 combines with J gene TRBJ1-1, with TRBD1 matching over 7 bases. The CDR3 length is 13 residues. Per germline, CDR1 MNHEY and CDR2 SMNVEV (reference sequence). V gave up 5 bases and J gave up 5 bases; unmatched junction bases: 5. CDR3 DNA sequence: TGTGCCAGCAGTCCAACAGGGGTGACTGAAGCTTTCTTT. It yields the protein CASSPTGVTEAFF.

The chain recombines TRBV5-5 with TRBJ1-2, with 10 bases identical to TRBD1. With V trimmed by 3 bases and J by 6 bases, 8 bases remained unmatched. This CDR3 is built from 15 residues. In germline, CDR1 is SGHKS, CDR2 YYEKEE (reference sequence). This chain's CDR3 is CASSWGTGVVDGYTF. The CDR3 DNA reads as TGTGCCAGCAGCTGGGGGACAGGGGTGGTTGATGGCTACACCTTC.

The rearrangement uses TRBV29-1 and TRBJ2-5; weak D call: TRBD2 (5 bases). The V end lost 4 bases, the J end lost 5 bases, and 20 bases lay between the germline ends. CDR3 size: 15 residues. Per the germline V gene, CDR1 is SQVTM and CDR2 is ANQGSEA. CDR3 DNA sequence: TGCAGCGTTGGGCCGAAGCGGAGCCTACAGGAGACCCAGTACTTC. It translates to CSVGPKRSLQETQYF.

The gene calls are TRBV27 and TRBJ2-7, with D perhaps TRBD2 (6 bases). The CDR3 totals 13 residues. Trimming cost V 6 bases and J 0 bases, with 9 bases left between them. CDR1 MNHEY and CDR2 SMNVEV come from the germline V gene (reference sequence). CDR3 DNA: TGTGCCAGCAGCGGGGGAGTCTCCTACGAGCAGTACTTC. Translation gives CASSGGVSYEQYF.

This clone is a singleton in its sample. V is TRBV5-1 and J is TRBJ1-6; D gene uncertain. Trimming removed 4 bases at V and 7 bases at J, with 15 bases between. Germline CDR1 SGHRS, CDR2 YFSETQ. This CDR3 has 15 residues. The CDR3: CASSRKESSNSPLHF. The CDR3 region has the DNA TGCGCCAGCAGCCGGAAGGAGTCGTCGAATTCACCCCTCCACTTT. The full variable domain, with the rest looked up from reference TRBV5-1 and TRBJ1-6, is KAGVTQTPRYLIKTRGQQVTLSCSPISGHRSVSWYQQTPGQGLQFLFEYFSETQRNKGNFPGRFSGRQFSNSRSEMNVSTLELGDSALYLCASSRKESSNSPLHFGNGTRLTVT.

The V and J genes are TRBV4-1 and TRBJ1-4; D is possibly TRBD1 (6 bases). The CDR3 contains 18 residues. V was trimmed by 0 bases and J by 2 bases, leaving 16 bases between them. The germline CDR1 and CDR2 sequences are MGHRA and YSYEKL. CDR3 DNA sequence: TGCGCCAGCAGCCAAGACCCTCCAGGGGTTGCGACTAATGAAAAACTGTTTTTT. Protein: CASSQDPPGVATNEKLFF.

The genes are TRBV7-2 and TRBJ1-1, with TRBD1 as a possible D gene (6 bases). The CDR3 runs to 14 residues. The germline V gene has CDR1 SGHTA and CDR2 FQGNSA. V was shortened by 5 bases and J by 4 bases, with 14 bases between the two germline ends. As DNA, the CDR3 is TGTGCCAGCAGCCTCTGGGGGGGGGCCACTGAAGCTTTCTTT. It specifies CASSLWGGATEAFF.

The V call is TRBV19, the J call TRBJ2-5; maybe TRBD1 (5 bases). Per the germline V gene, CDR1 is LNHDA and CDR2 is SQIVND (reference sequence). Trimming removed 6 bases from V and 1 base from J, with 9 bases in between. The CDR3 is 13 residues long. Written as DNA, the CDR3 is TGTGCCAGTAGCTTCAGGGCCCAAGAGACCCAGTACTTC. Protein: CASSFRAQETQYF.

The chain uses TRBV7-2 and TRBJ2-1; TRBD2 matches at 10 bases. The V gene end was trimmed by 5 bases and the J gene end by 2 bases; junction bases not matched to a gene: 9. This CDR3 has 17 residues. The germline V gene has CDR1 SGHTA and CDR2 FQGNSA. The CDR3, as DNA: TGTGCCAGCAGCCCCAGAGGTAGCGGGGGGACCTACAATGAGCAGTTCTTC. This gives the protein CASSPRGSGGTYNEQFF.

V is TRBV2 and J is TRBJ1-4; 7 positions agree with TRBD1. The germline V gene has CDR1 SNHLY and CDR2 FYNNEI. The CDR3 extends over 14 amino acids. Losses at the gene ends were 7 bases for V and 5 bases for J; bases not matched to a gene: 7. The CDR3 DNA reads TGTGCCAGCATGGGGGGACAGATAAATGAAAAACTGTTTTTT. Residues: CASMGGQINEKLFF. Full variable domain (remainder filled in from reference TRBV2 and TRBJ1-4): EPEVTQTPSHQVTQMGQEVILRCVPISNHLYFYWYRQILGQKVEFLVSFYNNEISEKSEIFDDQFSVERPDGSNFTLKIRSTKLEDSAMYFCASMGGQINEKLFFGSGTQLSVL.

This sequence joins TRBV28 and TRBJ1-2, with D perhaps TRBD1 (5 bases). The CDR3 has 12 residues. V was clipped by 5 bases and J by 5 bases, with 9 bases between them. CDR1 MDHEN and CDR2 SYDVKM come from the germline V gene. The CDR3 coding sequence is TGTGCCAGCAGTCACGACAGTTATGGCTACACCTTC. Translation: CASSHDSYGYTF.

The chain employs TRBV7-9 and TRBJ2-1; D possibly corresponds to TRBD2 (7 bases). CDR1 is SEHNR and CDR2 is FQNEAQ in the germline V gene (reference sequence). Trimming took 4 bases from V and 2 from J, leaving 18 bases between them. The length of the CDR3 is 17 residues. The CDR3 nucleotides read TGTGCCAGCAGCTCCCCACGGGGGGCGAACGCCTACAATGAGCAGTTCTTC. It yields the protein CASSSPRGANAYNEQFF.

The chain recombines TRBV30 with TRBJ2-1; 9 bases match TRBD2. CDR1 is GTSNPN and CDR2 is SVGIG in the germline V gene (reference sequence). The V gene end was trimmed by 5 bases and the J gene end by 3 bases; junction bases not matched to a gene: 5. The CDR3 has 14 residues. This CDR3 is CAWGRRGGYNEQFF. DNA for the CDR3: TGTGCCTGGGGGAGGCGGGGGGGCTACAATGAGCAGTTCTTC.

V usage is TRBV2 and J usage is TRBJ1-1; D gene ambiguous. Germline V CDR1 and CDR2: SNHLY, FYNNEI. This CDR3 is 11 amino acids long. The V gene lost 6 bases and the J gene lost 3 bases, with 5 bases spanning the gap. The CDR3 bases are TGTGCCAGCAGGAGATACACTGAAGCTTTCTTT. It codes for CASRRYTEAFF.

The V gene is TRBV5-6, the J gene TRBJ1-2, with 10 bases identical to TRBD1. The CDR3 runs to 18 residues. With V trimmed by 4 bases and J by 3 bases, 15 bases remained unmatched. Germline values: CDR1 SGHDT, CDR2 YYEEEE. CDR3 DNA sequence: TGTGCCAGCAGCCGGGACGGAGGGATAGACAGGGGGCACTATGGCTACACCTTC. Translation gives CASSRDGGIDRGHYGYTF.

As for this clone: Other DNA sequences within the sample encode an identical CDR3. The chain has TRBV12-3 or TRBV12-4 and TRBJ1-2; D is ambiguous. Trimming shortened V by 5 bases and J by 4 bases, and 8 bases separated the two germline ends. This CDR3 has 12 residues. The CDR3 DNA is TGTGCCAGCAGTCGGGGTTTCTATGGCTACACCTTC. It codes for CASSRGFYGYTF.

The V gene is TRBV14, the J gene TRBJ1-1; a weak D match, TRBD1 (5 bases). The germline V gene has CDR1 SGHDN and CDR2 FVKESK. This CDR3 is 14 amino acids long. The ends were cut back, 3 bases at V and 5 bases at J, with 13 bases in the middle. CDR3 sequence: CASSHAGGGTEAFF. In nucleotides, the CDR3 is TGTGCCAGCAGCCATGCAGGCGGGGGTACTGAAGCTTTCTTT.